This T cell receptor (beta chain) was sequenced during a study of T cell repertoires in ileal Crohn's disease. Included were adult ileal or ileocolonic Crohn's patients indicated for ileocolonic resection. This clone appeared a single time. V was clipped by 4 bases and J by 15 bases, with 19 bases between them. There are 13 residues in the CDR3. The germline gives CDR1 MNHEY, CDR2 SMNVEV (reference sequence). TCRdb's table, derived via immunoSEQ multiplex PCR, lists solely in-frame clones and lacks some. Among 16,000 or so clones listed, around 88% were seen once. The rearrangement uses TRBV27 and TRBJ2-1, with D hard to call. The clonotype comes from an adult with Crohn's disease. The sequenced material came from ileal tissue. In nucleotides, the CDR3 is TGTGCCAGCAGTTCTCGTTCCGTTCCACACCCGTTCTTC. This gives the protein CASSSRSVPHPFF.